The clone carrying this TCR beta chain was detected ten times or more. This record belongs to a study of T-cell reconstitution after alpha-beta-depleted transplantation in children. Germline-derived CDR1 and CDR2 are SGHRS and YFSETQ. The V end lost 2 bases, the J end lost 0 bases, and 6 bases lay between the germline ends. CDR3 length equals 15 residues. The TCRbeta library was prepared with unique molecular identifiers. MiXCR was run by TCRdb on the PCR reads, yielding one entry per CDR3 protein. Altogether 450,000 to 600,000 distinct CDR3 sequences are present, 13% being singletons, with the ten largest covering over 2%.

This sequence originates from a male patient between 5 and 17 years old who had a stem cell transplant for acute myeloid leukemia, so the T cells may come from the graft donor. The specimen comprised PBMCs, mostly from graft donor cells, sampled 360 days after TCRalphabeta/CD19-depleted stem cell transplant. The chain carries TRBV5-1 and TRBJ2-6; D gene ambiguous. The CDR3 DNA sequence: TGCGCCAGCAGCTTTTCGCCCTCTGGGGCCAACGTCCTGACTTTC. Protein product: CASSFSPSGANVLTF.